This section outlines one T cell receptor beta chain sequence together with its context. Its matching antigen is unknown. These data originate in a study of vaccination and CD4 T cells after COVID-19. For the study at large: SARS-CoV-2 was confirmed by nasal swab PCR; disease was mild in fewer than 10, severe in one. Sampling that followed vaccination took place a median about 71 days after dose two, within a range of 14 to 241.

Germline V gene data show CDR1 as DFQATT and CDR2 as SNEGSKA (reference sequence). Germline trimming cut 6 bases from V and 5 bases from J; bases unmatched to any gene: 13. The CDR3 has 14 amino acids. Cultured CD4+ T-cell DNA underwent Oncomine TCR Beta short-read sequencing. One entry per CDR3 protein, called by TCRdb with MiXCR from the PCR reads. The profile shows around 18,000 distinct CDR3 sequences, approximately 57% of them singletons. Treatment defined: roughly ten-day PBMC culture with coronavirus spike peptide pools or control peptides (ViraFEST assay). Source: CD4+ T cells from blood, cultured in vitro, taken before SARS-CoV-2 vaccination. The chain joins TRBV20-1 to TRBJ2-7, with 7 bases lining up with TRBD1. The receptor was isolated from a human donor who had recovered from COVID-19. The CDR3 bases are TGCAGTGCACGCCCGTATAGGGGGCTCAACGAGCAGTACTTC. It is translated as CSARPYRGLNEQYF.